These 23 T cell receptor beta chains originate from one sample sequenced in a study of identical twins. Via MiXCR, TCRdb re-called the 5' RACE reads, giving one row per CDR3 protein. Among roughly 250,000 distinct CDR3 sequences listed, around 15% were seen once. The sequenced material came from memory (CD45RO+) T cells sorted from blood. These receptors came from a woman between 18 and 29 years old in good health.

This clonotype has only a few counts. This chain connects TRBV5-1 to TRBJ2-3; D perhaps matches TRBD1 (6 bases). V was cut by 4 bases and J by 0 bases, with 15 bases left in between. Germline CDR1 is SGHRS and CDR2 is YFSETQ. This CDR3 has 16 residues. This chain's CDR3 is CASSPGGDRSTDTQYF. The DNA of the CDR3 is TGCGCCAGCAGCCCCGGCGGTGACAGGAGCACAGATACGCAGTATTTT.

The chain carries TRBV3-1 and TRBJ2-5, with a weak D call TRBD2 (6 bases). CDR1 is LGHDT, CDR2 YNNKEL, per germline (reference sequence). Trimming removed 1 base at V and 3 bases at J, with 9 bases between. The CDR3 covers 14 residues. The CDR3 DNA sequence: TGTGCCAGCAGCCAAGTTGGCGGGAAAGAGACCCAGTACTTC. It encodes CASSQVGGKETQYF.

This clonotype was picked up many times. The chain couples TRBV20-1 to TRBJ1-1; the D is unclear. Germline V gene sequence: CDR1 DFQATT, CDR2 SNEGSKA (reference sequence). The CDR3 has 12 residues. V was pared by 6 bases and J by 5 bases, with 13 bases between. CDR3 in DNA: TGCAGTGCGGAATACCTAGTAACTGAAGCTTTCTTT. Translation gives CSAEYLVTEAFF.

This clonotype was picked up a small number of times. V gene TRBV20-1 combines with J gene TRBJ2-1; 11 bases map to TRBD2. The CDR3 length is 14 residues. The V gene's germline CDR1 is DFQATT and CDR2 SNEGSKA (reference sequence). J gave up 6 bases and V 6 bases, and 7 bases lay outside the gene matches. CDR3 sequence: CSAILAGAGNEQFF. The CDR3 nucleotides are TGCAGTGCCATACTAGCGGGAGCTGGCAATGAGCAGTTCTTC.

This chain joins TRBV10-2 and TRBJ2-3; a possible D gene is TRBD1 (6 bases). Between the trimmed V and J ends, which lost 3 bases and 8 bases, there was a span of 15 bases. This CDR3 spans 14 amino acids. The V gene's germline CDR1 is WSHSY and CDR2 SAAADI. The CDR3 reads CASSDLILGGTQYF. The DNA of the CDR3 is TGCGCCAGCAGTGACCTCATTCTAGGGGGTACGCAGTATTTT.

This chain joins TRBV10-3 and TRBJ2-1; 9 bases line up with TRBD1. CDR3 length: 16 amino acids. The V gene end was trimmed by 3 bases and the J gene end by 7 bases; junction bases not matched to a gene: 10. The V gene's germline CDR1 is ENHRY and CDR2 SYGVKD. CDR3 bases: TGTGCCATCAGTGACTTCCCGGGGACAGGGCAGAATGAGCAGTTCTTC. Translating gives CAISDFPGTGQNEQFF.

The rearrangement joins TRBV20-1 to TRBJ2-2; D could derive from TRBD1 or TRBD2 (5 bases each). The V and J ends lost 6 bases and 7 bases respectively, with 27 bases between them. The germline gives CDR1 DFQATT, CDR2 SNEGSKA (reference sequence). The CDR3 is made up of 17 amino acids. CDR3 amino acids: CSAPRRRDLGSGGELFF. CDR3 nucleotides: TGCAGTGCCCCCCGCCGTCGGGACCTCGGGTCGGGCGGGGAGCTGTTTTTT.

The chain employs TRBV7-6 and TRBJ2-6, with 9 bases aligning to TRBD1. The CDR3 loop spans 20 amino acids. The V gene's germline CDR1 is SGHVS and CDR2 FNYEAQ. The V segment lost 0 bases and the J segment 0 bases; nucleotides outside the gene matches: 9. The CDR3 DNA reads TGTGCCAGCAGCTTAGCCGGGACAGGGCCGATAGGCTCTGGGGCCAACGTCCTGACTTTC. Amino acids: CASSLAGTGPIGSGANVLTF. Full variable domain (outside the CDR3, taken from reference TRBV7-6 and TRBJ2-6): GAGVSQSPRYKVTKRGQDVALRCDPISGHVSLYWYRQALGQGPEFLTYFNYEAQQDKSGLPNDRFSAERPEGSISTLTIQRTEQRDSAMYRCASSLAGTGPIGSGANVLTFGAGSRLTVL.

The chain employs TRBV7-2 and TRBJ1-2, with D possibly matching TRBD1 (5 bases). This CDR3 has 14 residues. From germline, CDR1 is SGHTA and CDR2 FQGNSA. V lost 7 bases to trimming and J lost 1 base, with 13 bases between them. This CDR3 reads CASTAGLINYGYTF. The CDR3 DNA follows: TGTGCCAGCACCGCGGGACTCATTAACTATGGCTACACCTTC.

The V gene is TRBV7-7, the J gene TRBJ2-1; possibly TRBD1 for D (6 bases). CDR3 length: 14 amino acids. The germline V and J ends were trimmed by 5 bases and 3 bases, with 11 bases remaining between them. Germline V gene data show CDR1 as SSHAT and CDR2 as FNYEAQ (reference sequence). CDR3 nucleotides: TGTGCCAGCAGCAGGGACACTGGCTACAATGAGCAGTTCTTC. Translation gives CASSRDTGYNEQFF.

This chain links TRBV3-1 with TRBJ2-3; D is uncertain. V lost 0 bases and J 5 bases, leaving 0 bases between the germline ends. The CDR3 has 11 residues. Germline V gene data show CDR1 as LGHDT and CDR2 as YNNKEL (reference sequence). CDR3 sequence: CASSQEDTQYF. CDR3 coding DNA: TGTGCCAGCAGCCAAGAAGATACGCAGTATTTT.

This clonotype appeared a few times. The J gene is TRBJ2-1, the V gene TRBV20-1; TRBD2 matches at 9 bases. The length of the CDR3 is 15 residues. Per germline, CDR1 DFQATT and CDR2 SNEGSKA (reference sequence). Trimming at V came to 1 base and at J to 5 bases, leaving 6 bases not matched to a gene. The CDR3 DNA follows: TGCAGTGCTAGAGGGGCGACTAGCGGTGACAATGAGCAGTTCTTC. This codes for CSARGATSGDNEQFF.

Many counts were recorded for this clonotype. This chain uses TRBV29-1 with TRBJ2-1; tentatively, D is TRBD2 (5 bases). The CDR3 runs to 14 residues. The germline gives CDR1 SQVTM, CDR2 ANQGSEA. V shed 4 bases and J shed 6 bases, with 16 bases lying between them. CDR3 sequence (DNA): TGCAGCGTTGGTCTCGGGGTAAGACCCAATGAGCAGTTCTTC. The encoded protein is CSVGLGVRPNEQFF.

There are a few counts of this clonotype. This sequence joins TRBV5-1 and TRBJ2-7, with D possibly being TRBD2 (5 bases). The V and J ends lost 0 bases and 2 bases respectively, with 18 bases between them. Germline CDR1 is SGHRS and CDR2 is YFSETQ. This CDR3 has 17 residues. The CDR3 sequence: CASSLGRTSSGPYEQYF. In DNA form, the CDR3 reads TGCGCCAGCAGCTTGGGGCGTACCTCCAGCGGACCCTACGAGCAGTACTTC.

This clonotype was found many times. V gene TRBV20-1 combines with J gene TRBJ2-1, with 8 positions matching TRBD2. Trimming at V came to 1 base and at J to 8 bases, leaving 16 bases not matched to a gene. The CDR3 contains 17 residues. Germline V gives CDR1 DFQATT, CDR2 SNEGSKA (reference sequence). The CDR3 nucleotides read TGCAGTGCTAGAGCCCTGGCGGGAGGCCGTTTAGCAGATGAGCAGTTCTTC. It yields the protein CSARALAGGRLADEQFF.

This clonotype was observed a few times. This sequence joins TRBV7-2 and TRBJ2-1; the match to TRBD2 covers 8 bases. CDR1 is SGHTA and CDR2 is FQGNSA in the germline V gene. This CDR3 has 14 residues. V trimming: 1 base; J trimming: 8 bases; junction bases outside the gene matches: 4. CDR3 bases: TGTGCCAGCAGCTTAGGCTTCGGGAGGGATGAGCAGTTCTTC. Its translation: CASSLGFGRDEQFF. The whole variable domain, filled in from reference TRBV7-2 and TRBJ2-1, reads GAGVSQSPSNKVTEKGKDVELRCDPISGHTALYWYRQSLGQGLEFLIYFQGNSAPDKSGLPSDRFSAERTGGSVSTLTIQRTQQEDSAVYLCASSLGFGRDEQFFGPGTRLTVL.

This clonotype turned up a few times. Sequence at one end of the junction differs from germline and may be a read error. This rearrangement joins TRBV12-3 or TRBV12-4 to TRBJ2-3; tentative D call: TRBD2 (6 bases). The CDR3 totals 11 residues. The CDR3 reads CASSFVGLAHF. The CDR3 bases are TGTGCCAGCAGTTTCGTGGGACTGGCCCACTTT.

This clonotype was counted many times. The rearrangement joins TRBV20-1 to TRBJ2-1, with D uncertain. This CDR3 has 12 amino acids. The V end lost 2 bases, the J end lost 8 bases, and 10 bases lay between the germline ends. Per the germline V gene, CDR1 is DFQATT and CDR2 is SNEGSKA (reference sequence). The CDR3 sequence is CSARTGFDEQFF. Here the CDR3 DNA reads TGCAGTGCTAGAACCGGGTTCGATGAGCAGTTCTTC.

This clonotype appeared many times. V and J are TRBV20-1 and TRBJ2-3; D possibly corresponds to TRBD2 (6 bases). CDR3 length equals 12 residues. Deletions cut 3 bases from V and 11 bases from J, with 15 bases between. Germline V gene data show CDR1 as DFQATT and CDR2 as SNEGSKA (reference sequence). CDR3 protein: CSASLTGAGQYF. The CDR3 nucleotides are TGCAGTGCTAGTTTAACGGGAGCGGGGCAGTATTTT.

In its sample, this clonotype was seen once. The V gene is TRBV2, the J gene TRBJ2-7; 9 bases are a match to TRBD2. CDR1 and CDR2 from the germline V gene are SNHLY and FYNNEI. The junction had 8 bases not matched to a gene; V was cut back by 10 bases and J by 4 bases. The length of the CDR3 is 13 residues. Here the CDR3 reads CATEREVGYEQYF. The CDR3 DNA sequence: TGTGCCACCGAGCGGGAGGTTGGATACGAGCAGTACTTC.

J is TRBJ2-3 and V is TRBV20-1; 7 bases match TRBD2. CDR1 is DFQATT, CDR2 SNEGSKA, per germline (reference sequence). This CDR3 is built from 13 residues. CDR3 nucleotide sequence: TGCAGGGGGAGCGCGGGAGTCCAAGATACGCAGTATTTT. It codes for CRGSAGVQDTQYF.

The chain is built from TRBV29-1 and TRBJ2-7; the match to TRBD2 covers 9 bases. CDR3 length: 12 amino acids. Looked up from germline, CDR1 is SQVTM and CDR2 is ANQGSEA. CDR3 nucleotide sequence: TGCAGAGGCGGGGGGGGGTCGTACGAGCAGTACTTC. Translation gives CRGGGGSYEQYF.

This clonotype was detected only a few times. The genes are TRBV6-5 and TRBJ1-6; TRBD1 agrees at 9 bases. The V segment lost 2 bases and the J segment 9 bases; nucleotides outside the gene matches: 5. Germline V lookup: CDR1 MNHEY, CDR2 SVGAGI. CDR3 size: 15 residues. CDR3 in amino acids: CASSYNGQGISPLHF. The CDR3 nucleotides are TGTGCCAGCAGTTACAATGGACAGGGGATTTCACCCCTCCACTTT.